In its sample, the clone carrying this TCR beta chain was seen once. Its antigen is as yet unknown. The sample originates from a study of circulating tumor DNA in untreated peripheral T-cell lymphoma. General study points: Tumor-specific clonotypes: identified in around 71% of patients, 86% of baseline tissues.

V was clipped by 1 base and J by 0 bases, with 7 bases between them. The CDR3 runs to 14 residues. The V gene's germline CDR1 is SGHNT and CDR2 YENEEA. Before treatment, baseline tumor tissue was collected for sequencing. Using immunoSEQ multiplex PCR, the repertoire was profiled, and TCRdb retains in-frame clones only, with some absent. This table holds about 1,800 clones, more than 75% found once. This receptor was identified in a human donor with peripheral T-cell lymphoma. Sequencing was done on a sample of tumor tissue. The chain has TRBV11-3 and TRBJ2-7; D might be TRBD2 (5 bases). CDR3: CASSLVGSSYEQYF. The CDR3, as DNA: TGTGCCAGCAGCTTAGTGGGGAGCTCCTACGAGCAGTACTTC.